This T cell receptor (beta chain) stems from a study of tumor T cells in aggressive B-cell lymphoma (dated by TCRdb to about 2017). This clone came up a few times. The antigen it recognizes is unknown. The input lacks base qualities; no much larger clone sits a single base away. To prepare the library, the immunoSEQ multiplex PCR assay was applied. TCRdb limited this immuneACCESS table to in-frame rearrangements with V and J called. A share of clones is missing; checked studies link under half to unresolved V genes, and the rest is unexplained. A total of thousands of clones appear in this sample, around three quarters of them only once. 6.5% to 8% of the sample is held by the ten biggest clonotypes. Ends trimmed: V by 1 base, J by 2 bases; bases unmatched to a gene: 3. The CDR1 and CDR2 encoded by the germline V gene are SGHRS and YFSETQ. Inclusive of the bounding cysteine and phenylalanine, the CDR3 is 15 residues long. The sequence is cut down to CDR3 DNA, 45 bases in frame from base 1.

The chain joins TRBV5-1 to TRBJ2-7, with 10 central nucleotides matching TRBD2. This TCR derives from an adult with diffuse large B cell lymphoma. The sequenced sample consisted of tumor tissue. DNA sequence: TGCGCCAGCAGCTTGACTAGCGGGATAGCCTACGAGCAGTACTTC. This gives the protein CASSLTSGIAYEQYF.